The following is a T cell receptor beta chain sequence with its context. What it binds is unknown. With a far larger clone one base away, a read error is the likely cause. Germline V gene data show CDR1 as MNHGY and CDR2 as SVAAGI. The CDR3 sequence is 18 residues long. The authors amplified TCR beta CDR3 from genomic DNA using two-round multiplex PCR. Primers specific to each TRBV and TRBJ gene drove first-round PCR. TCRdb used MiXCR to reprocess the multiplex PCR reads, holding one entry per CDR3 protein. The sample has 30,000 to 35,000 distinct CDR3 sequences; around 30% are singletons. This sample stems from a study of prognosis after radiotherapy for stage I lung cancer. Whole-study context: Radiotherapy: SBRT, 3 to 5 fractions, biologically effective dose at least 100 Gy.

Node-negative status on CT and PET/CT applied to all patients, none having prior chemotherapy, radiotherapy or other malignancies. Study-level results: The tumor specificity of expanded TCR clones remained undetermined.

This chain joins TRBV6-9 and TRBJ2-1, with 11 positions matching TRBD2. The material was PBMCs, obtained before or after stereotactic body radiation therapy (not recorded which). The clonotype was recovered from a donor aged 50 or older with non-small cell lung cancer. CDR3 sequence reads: CASSYLIPGLAAYNDQFF. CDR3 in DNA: TGTGCCAGCAGTTACCTTATCCCGGGACTAGCGGCCTACAATGATCAGTTCTTC.